This T cell receptor beta chain is drawn from a study of shared clonotypes between healthy human individuals. The naive CD8 population came from CD45RO-negative cells selected for CCR7, without terminally differentiated effector memory CD45RA+ cells. Trimming removed 5 bases from V and 2 bases from J; junction bases left unmatched: 3. This CDR3 region has 14 residues. The germline V gene has CDR1 MDHEN and CDR2 SYDVKM. Replicate sorted-subset PCRs were loaded with around 200 ng DNA, 29,000 or so T cell genomes. Clones were sequenced by immunoSEQ multiplex PCR, and TCRdb holds only the in-frame ones, with some missing. The sample records around 600,000 clones, 85% to 95% being singletons.

The sequence was obtained from a woman between 25 and 40 years old in good health. This sequence joins TRBV28 and TRBJ2-1; 7 positions match TRBD2. The sample taken for sequencing was naive CD8+ T cells sorted from blood. In DNA form, the CDR3 reads TGTGCCAGCAGTCGGACTAGAGCCTACAATGAGCAGTTCTTC. It yields the protein CASSRTRAYNEQFF.